The rows below give T cell receptor beta chains drawn from one sample of a study of Graves' ophthalmopathy and Graves' hyperthyroidism. MiXCR was run by TCRdb on the multiplex PCR reads, yielding one entry per CDR3 protein. This table has under 400,000 distinct CDR3 sequences, roughly a sixth appearing once. Sample: peripheral blood. These receptor sequences come from an adult man with Graves' ophthalmopathy. The conserved cysteine and the conserved F or W are not part of the CDR3 here.

v_gene	j_gene	CDR3aa
TRBV28	TRBJ2-5	ASCCSQPFPY
TRBV2	TRBJ1-5	ASTLSTGGHQPQH
TRBV12-3/TRBV12-4	TRBJ2-2	ASSPISGVAGELF
TRBV6-5	TRBJ2-7	ASSYSEGSNEQY
TRBV4-1	TRBJ2-5	ASSQAQGLGPRETQY
TRBV5-1	TRBJ2-6	ASSTRQGGSSGANVLT
TRBV12-3/TRBV12-4	TRBJ1-5	ASSLDRGVRSNQPQH
TRBV12-3/TRBV12-4	TRBJ2-4	ASSLRDIGDIQY
TRBV19	TRBJ1-1	ASSISTGTENTEAF
TRBV6-5	TRBJ1-3	ASSSRTASGNTIY
TRBV7-8	TRBJ1-1	ASSLAGEEAF
TRBV7-2	TRBJ2-7	ASSLAGDLEQY
TRBV28	TRBJ1-2	ASSPSRDRGVGYGYT
TRBV4-2	TRBJ2-7	ASSQSSAGGYYEQY
TRBV4-3	TRBJ2-4	ASSQEWGDENIQY
TRBV11-3	TRBJ1-5	ASSARAVGWRQPQH
TRBV7-9	TRBJ2-5	ASSLLDLEGLKTQY
TRBV29-1	TRBJ1-1	SVDRVSPMNTEAF
TRBV27	TRBJ1-1	ASRRQGGVGTEAF
TRBV6-2/TRBV6-3	TRBJ2-2	ASSLILNTGELF